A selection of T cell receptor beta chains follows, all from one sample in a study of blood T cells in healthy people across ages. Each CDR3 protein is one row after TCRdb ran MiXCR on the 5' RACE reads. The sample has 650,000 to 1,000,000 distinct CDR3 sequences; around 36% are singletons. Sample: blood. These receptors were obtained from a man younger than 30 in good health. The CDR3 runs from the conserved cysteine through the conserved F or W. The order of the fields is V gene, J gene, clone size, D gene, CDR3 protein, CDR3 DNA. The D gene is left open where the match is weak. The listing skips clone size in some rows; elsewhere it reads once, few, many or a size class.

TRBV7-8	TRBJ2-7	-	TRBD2	CASSPAGANYEQYF	TGTGCCAGCAGCCCAGCGGGGGCAAACTACGAGCAGTACTTC
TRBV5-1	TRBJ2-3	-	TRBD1	CASSWDRMSTDTQYF	TGCGCCAGCAGCTGGGACAGGATGAGCACAGATACGCAGTATTTT
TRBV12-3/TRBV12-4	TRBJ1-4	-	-	CASTRRGGLEKLFF	TGTGCCAGCACCCGGAGGGGGGGTCTCGAAAAACTGTTTTTT
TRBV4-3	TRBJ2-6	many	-	CASSQDERSPSGANVLTF	TGCGCCAGCAGCCAAGATGAACGGTCTCCCTCTGGGGCCAACGTCCTGACTTTC
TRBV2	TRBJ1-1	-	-	CASSVTSRNTEAFF	TGTGCCAGCAGTGTGACATCGAGGAACACTGAAGCTTTCTTT
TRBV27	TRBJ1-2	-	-	CASSAEEGAYPYGYTF	TGTGCCAGCAGCGCGGAAGAGGGCGCTTACCCCTATGGCTACACCTTC
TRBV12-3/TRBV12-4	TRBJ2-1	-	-	CASSATRPAYNEQFF	TGTGCCAGCAGTGCGACTAGACCAGCCTACAATGAGCAGTTCTTC
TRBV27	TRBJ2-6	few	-	CATSFSATNVLTF	TGTGCCACCTCTTTTAGCGCGACCAACGTCCTGACTTTC
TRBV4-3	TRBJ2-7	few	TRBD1	CASSQDGTGEHNEQYF	TGCGCCAGCAGCCAAGATGGGACAGGGGAGCACAATGAGCAGTACTTC
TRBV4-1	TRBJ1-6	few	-	CASSQQTPRDTNNSPLHF	TGCGCCAGCAGCCAACAAACCCCGAGGGACACCAATAATTCACCCCTCCACTTT
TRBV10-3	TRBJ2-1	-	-	CAISESDPAGQGTYNEQFF	TGTGCCATCAGTGAGTCGGACCCCGCCGGGCAGGGAACCTACAATGAGCAGTTCTTC
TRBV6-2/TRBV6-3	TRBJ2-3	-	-	CASSTSTDAQYF	TGTGCCAGCAGTACTAGCACAGATGCGCAGTATTTT
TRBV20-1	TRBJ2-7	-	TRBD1	CSARVWDSPYEQYF	TGCAGTGCTAGGGTCTGGGACAGCCCCTACGAGCAGTACTTC
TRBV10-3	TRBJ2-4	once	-	CAISEAGGNIQYF	TGTGCCATCAGTGAGGCAGGGGGGAACATTCAGTACTTC
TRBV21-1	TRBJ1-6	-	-	CASSKGEGGTICSSLHF	TGTGCCAGCAGCAAAGGGGAAGGGGGAACGATTTGTTCATCCCTCCACTTT
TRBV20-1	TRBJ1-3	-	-	CSALGADGGNTIYF	TGCAGTGCTCTCGGCGCTGACGGTGGAAACACCATATATTTT
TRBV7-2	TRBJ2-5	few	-	CASSPRAGAGTQYF	TGTGCCAGCAGCCCACGAGCTGGGGCAGGGACCCAGTACTTC
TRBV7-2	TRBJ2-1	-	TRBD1	CASSPMEGGREQFF	TGTGCCAGCAGCCCCATGGAAGGGGGCAGGGAGCAGTTCTTC
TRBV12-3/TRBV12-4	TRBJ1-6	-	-	CASSLDRDYNSPLNF	TGTGCCAGCAGTTTAGACAGGGACTATAATTCACCCCTCAACTTT
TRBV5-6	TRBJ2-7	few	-	CASRPKGNQPYEQYF	TGTGCCAGCAGGCCTAAAGGGAACCAACCTTACGAGCAGTACTTC
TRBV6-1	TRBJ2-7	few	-	CASSEAEGSYYEQYF	TGTGCCAGCAGTGAAGCCGAAGGCAGCTACTACGAGCAGTACTTC
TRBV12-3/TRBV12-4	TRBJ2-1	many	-	CASSSTRNEQFF	TGTGCCAGCAGTTCGACGAGGAATGAGCAGTTCTTC
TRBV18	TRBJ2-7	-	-	CASSPPTTPYEQYF	TGTGCCAGCTCACCACCGACGACGCCCTACGAGCAGTACTTC
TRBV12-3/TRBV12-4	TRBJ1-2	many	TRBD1	CASSYRTGNYGYTF	TGTGCCAGCAGTTACCGGACAGGGAACTATGGCTACACCTTC
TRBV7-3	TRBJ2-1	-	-	CASSSGSLQFF	TGTGCCAGCAGCTCGGGGAGTCTGCAGTTCTTC
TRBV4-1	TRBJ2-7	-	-	CASSPRGRDGYNEQYF	TGCGCCAGCAGCCCGCGGGGCAGGGACGGCTACAATGAGCAGTACTTC
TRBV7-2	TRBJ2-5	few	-	CASTRRGQETQYF	TGTGCCAGCACAAGACGGGGACAAGAGACCCAGTACTTC
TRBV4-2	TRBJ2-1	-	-	CANSQEAGNPYNEQFF	TGTGCCAACAGCCAAGAGGCAGGCAATCCCTACAATGAGCAGTTCTTC
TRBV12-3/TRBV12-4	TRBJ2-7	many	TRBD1	CASSPPGQGNHEQYF	TGTGCCAGCAGTCCCCCGGGACAGGGTAACCACGAGCAGTACTTC
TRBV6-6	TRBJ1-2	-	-	CASSYSPRGSGYTF	TGTGCCAGCAGTTACTCTCCCAGGGGAAGTGGCTACACCTTC
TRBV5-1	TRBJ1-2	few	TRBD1	CASSLNRGPVGYTF	TGCGCCAGCAGCTTGAACAGGGGGCCGGTGGGCTACACCTTC
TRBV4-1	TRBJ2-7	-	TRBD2	CASSQVGSGEYEQYF	TGCGCCAGCAGCCAAGTTGGTAGCGGGGAGTACGAGCAGTACTTC
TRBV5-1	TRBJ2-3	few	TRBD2	CASSLGTSGGADTQYF	TGCGCCAGCAGCTTGGGGACTAGCGGGGGAGCAGATACGCAGTATTTT